The next 24 T cell receptor beta chains were all read from a single sample in a study of T cells in Graves' hyperthyroidism and ophthalmopathy (dated by TCRdb to about 2019). Library construction relied on multiplex PCR. Sequencing was carried out with an Illumina HiSeq 2000. Amplification of TCR beta CDR3 regions was carried out from RNA transcripts. The TCR CDR3 was subjected to a first round of RT-PCR using the HTBI primer set and the Qiagen OneStep RT-PCR kit. The public reads were reprocessed in TCRdb via fastp at Q25 and MiXCR, keeping in-frame beta chains. Each record represents a unique CDR3 protein, reported with the most common genes and DNA among its rows. A total of around 620,000 distinct CDR3 sequences appear in this sample, 46% of them only once. 15% to 20% of the sample lies in the top ten. Input material: peripheral blood or thyroid tissue (not recorded which). These receptors came from an adult woman with Graves' disease, either hyperthyroidism or ophthalmopathy (not recorded which).

As concerns this clonotype: A junction end diverges from the germline sequence, so it may reflect a read error. The chain has TRBV5-1 and TRBJ1-5; no definite D call. The CDR3 contains 13 residues. Looked up from germline, CDR1 is SGHRS and CDR2 is YFSETQ. The DNA for the CDR3 is TGCGCCAGCAGCTTGGTTCACAGTCAGTCCCAGCATTTT. Its protein is CASSLVHSQSQHF. Full variable domain (outside the CDR3, taken from reference TRBV5-1 and TRBJ1-5): KAGVTQTPRYLIKTRGQQVTLSCSPISGHRSVSWYQQTPGQGLQFLFEYFSETQRNKGNFPGRFSGRQFSNSRSEMNVSTLELGDSALYLCASSLVHSQSQHFGDGTRLSIL.

In this sample, this clonotype turned up many times. The chain joins TRBV5-1 to TRBJ2-5; 8 bases fit TRBD2. The V and J ends lost 0 bases and 7 bases, in that order; junction bases with no gene match: 2. CDR1 SGHRS and CDR2 YFSETQ come from the germline V gene. The CDR3 consists of 13 residues. CDR3 DNA: TGCGCCAGCAGCTTGGACGGGGGGGCGACCCAGTACTTC. This translates into CASSLDGGATQYF.

J is TRBJ1-1 and V is TRBV2; D might be TRBD1 (5 bases). Trimming cost V 3 bases and J 1 base, with 15 bases left between them. This CDR3 has 16 amino acids. The germline gives CDR1 SNHLY, CDR2 FYNNEI. The CDR3 nucleotides are TGTGCCAGCAGTGAGAGACAGCTAGGTCGGAACACTGAAGCTTTCTTT. It specifies CASSERQLGRNTEAFF.

This clonotype showed up many times. The chain recombines TRBV4-1 with TRBJ1-6, with D hard to call. CDR1 and CDR2 from the germline V gene are MGHRA and YSYEKL. Deletions cut 3 bases from V and 9 bases from J, with 12 bases between. This CDR3 has 14 amino acids. CDR3 sequence (DNA): TGCGCCAGCAGCCAGTGGTATAATGGTTCACCCCTCCACTTT. Its translation is CASSQWYNGSPLHF.

Remarks on this clonotype: Because the CDR3 is missing its conserved closing phenylalanine or tryptophan, this is likely a read error. No DNA is shown, since the ends of the CDR3 on it are uncertain; the CDR3 is the one TCRdb lists. V usage is TRBV24-1 and J usage is TRBJ2-2; the D segment call TRBD1 is taken from the table without a DNA check. The CDR3 spans 11 residues, counting both ends. CDR1 KGHDR and CDR2 SFDVKD come from the germline V gene. The CDR3 loop reads CATSDSAGQGM.

The chain employs TRBV7-3 and TRBJ2-7; TRBD2 matches at 7 bases. The end of the DNA fits TRBJ2-1 better, so the J call may be wrong. The CDR3 loop spans 13 amino acids. CDR1 and CDR2 (germline): SGHTA, FQGTGA. The CDR3 protein is CASSTQLAGEQFF. The CDR3, as DNA: TGTGCCAGCAGCACACAATTAGCGGGTGAGCAGTTCTTC.

Remarks on this clonotype: Relative to the germline gene, one junction end is altered; a read error may explain this. The V call is TRBV15, the J call TRBJ2-6; perhaps TRBD2 as D (7 bases). CDR1 is LNHNV and CDR2 is YYDKDF in the germline V gene (reference sequence). The CDR3 runs to 15 residues. The CDR3 is CATSPWRGGANILTF. CDR3 coding DNA: TGTGCCACCAGCCCCTGGCGTGGGGGGGCCAACATCCTGACTTTC.

The sample holds many counts of this clonotype. The chain combines TRBV2 with TRBJ2-2; 9 bases map to TRBD1. Germline V gene sequence: CDR1 SNHLY, CDR2 FYNNEI. The junction had 7 bases not matched to a gene; V was cut back by 7 bases and J by 4 bases. This CDR3 has 15 amino acids. CDR3 nucleotides: TGTGCCAGCATCGGGACAGGGTTATCCACCGGGGAGCTGTTTTTT. Translated, it gives CASIGTGLSTGELFF.

This clonotype was found many times. In DNA form, the CDR3 reads TGCAGTGCTAGGAACCCACAGGGGGGGGACGAGCAGTACTTC. It is translated as CSARNPQGGDEQYF. The chain links TRBV20-1 to TRBJ2-7; weak D call: TRBD1 (8 bases). V was pared by 3 bases and J by 5 bases, with 17 bases between. The CDR3 spans 14 residues. The germline CDR1 and CDR2 sequences are DFQATT and SNEGSKA (reference sequence).

The table lists this clonotype with a few counts. The chain couples TRBV5-1 to TRBJ2-7; 7 bases are shared with TRBD2. In germline, CDR1 is SGHRS, CDR2 YFSETQ. V dropped 5 bases and J dropped 6; count of bases not matched to a gene: 11. The length of the CDR3 is 14 residues. The CDR3 coding sequence is TGCGCCAGCAGTTCCGGGACTACCTCTTCCGAGCAGTACTTC. This encodes CASSSGTTSSEQYF.

DNA for the CDR3: TGTGCCAGCAGCCCATCTGGGGCCCTAGGGACTGAAGCTTTCTTT. Translated, it gives CASSPSGALGTEAFF. The gene calls are TRBV14 and TRBJ1-1; D might be TRBD1 (5 bases). V was clipped by 4 bases and J by 5 bases, with 17 bases between them. In germline, CDR1 is SGHDN, CDR2 FVKESK. This CDR3 contains 15 residues.

This clonotype has a count of ten or more. The CDR3 nucleotides read TGTGCCTGGAGAGCCGTAGCGAACACTGAAGCTTTCTTT. Encoded protein: CAWRAVANTEAFF. This chain links TRBV30 with TRBJ1-1; D is unresolved. The V gene lost 3 bases and the J gene lost 1 base, with 9 bases spanning the gap. This CDR3 spans 13 amino acids. Looked up from germline, CDR1 is GTSNPN and CDR2 is SVGIG (reference sequence).

J is TRBJ2-1 and V is TRBV2; TRBD1 might be the D (5 bases). The germline V and J ends were trimmed by 4 bases and 10 bases, with 14 bases remaining between them. The length of the CDR3 is 13 residues. The V gene's germline CDR1 is SNHLY and CDR2 FYNNEI. The CDR3 nucleotides read TGTGCCAGCAGTGGAGGAAGGGGCCGAGAGCAGTTCTTC. Encoded protein: CASSGGRGREQFF.

This clonotype has at least ten counts. The chain employs TRBV9 and TRBJ1-3, with D possibly being TRBD1 (5 bases). V lost 0 bases to trimming and J lost 4 bases, with 11 bases between them. The V gene's germline CDR1 is SGDLS and CDR2 YYNGEE. The CDR3 consists of 15 residues. The chain's CDR3 is CASSVGPGSGNTIYF. The CDR3 DNA is TGTGCCAGCAGCGTAGGCCCAGGGTCAGGAAACACCATATATTTT.

This clonotype was recorded many times. V and J are TRBV10-3 and TRBJ2-3; TRBD2 matches 10 bases. This CDR3 spans 14 amino acids. With 11 bases clipped from V and 3 bases from J, the junction kept 8 bases outside the gene matches. Germline assignment: CDR1 ENHRY and CDR2 SYGVKD. This CDR3 reads CAVASGSGTDTQYF. The CDR3, as DNA: TGTGCCGTGGCTAGCGGGAGCGGAACAGATACGCAGTATTTT.

V and J are TRBV7-3 and TRBJ2-7; 9 bases align to TRBD1. V lost 1 base, J lost 2 bases, and 6 bases stayed unmatched. The CDR3 is 16 residues long. Germline-derived CDR1 and CDR2 are SGHTA and FQGTGA. The DNA of the CDR3 is TGTGCCAGCAGCTTAAGACAGGGGGATAGGGCCTACGAGCAGTACTTC. Translation: CASSLRQGDRAYEQYF. The full variable domain, rest sourced from reference TRBV7-3 and TRBJ2-7, is GAGVSQTPSNKVTEKGKYVELRCDPISGHTALYWYRQSLGQGPEFLIYFQGTGAADDSGLPNDRFFAVRPEGSVSTLKIQRTERGDSAVYLCASSLRQGDRAYEQYFGPGTRLTVT.

The chain recombines TRBV11-1 with TRBJ1-1; unclear D gene. Germline V gene sequence: CDR1 SGHAT, CDR2 FQDESV (reference sequence). This CDR3 has 12 residues. V was trimmed by 6 bases and J by 7 bases, leaving 12 bases between them. The CDR3 region has the DNA TGTGCCAGCAGGTCTCTCCGGGGTGAAGCTTTCTTT. It encodes CASRSLRGEAFF.

The J gene is TRBJ2-2, the V gene TRBV20-1; D is unresolved. CDR1 is DFQATT and CDR2 is SNEGSKA in the germline V gene (reference sequence). The CDR3 has 14 amino acids. The V end was cut by 5 bases, the J end by 1 base, with 11 bases between. CDR3 residues: CSALDRMNTGELFF. The DNA for the CDR3 is TGCAGTGCTCTAGACCGGATGAACACCGGGGAGCTGTTTTTT.

The chain uses TRBV19 and TRBJ1-1; a weak D match, TRBD1 (6 bases). Trimming took off 6 bases at V and 7 bases at J, with 15 bases between the two ends. The CDR3 is made up of 13 amino acids. Germline assignment: CDR1 LNHDA and CDR2 SQIVND (reference sequence). The chain's CDR3 is CASSEGQNFEAFF. The CDR3 DNA is TGTGCCAGTAGCGAAGGACAGAATTTTGAAGCTTTCTTT.

In its sample, this clonotype was seen many times. V is TRBV10-3 and J is TRBJ2-2, with 7 bases aligning to TRBD2. The CDR3 is made up of 15 amino acids. In germline, CDR1 is ENHRY, CDR2 SYGVKD. Trimming removed 8 bases from V and 4 bases from J; junction bases left unmatched: 10. The CDR3 nucleotides read TGTGCCATCGGGGGAGGGGATACCCGCACCGGGGAGCTGTTTTTT. Translating gives CAIGGGDTRTGELFF.

This clonotype was recorded many times. The chain carries TRBV7-2 and TRBJ1-4; tentative D call: TRBD1 (6 bases). Trimming left V 0 bases short and J 8 bases short, with 16 bases between. The CDR3 runs 16 residues. Germline CDR1 SGHTA, CDR2 FQGNSA. CDR3: CASSLAPQGLDEKLFF. CDR3 coding DNA: TGTGCCAGCAGCTTAGCTCCACAGGGCCTAGACGAAAAACTGTTTTTT.

The genes are TRBV7-3 and TRBJ2-5, with 10 bases lining up with TRBD2. This CDR3 spans 16 amino acids. Germline V lookup: CDR1 SGHTA, CDR2 FQGTGA. V lost 2 bases to trimming and J lost 6 bases; unmatched junction nucleotides: 9. CDR3 region: CASSLGVAGGRKTQYF. The DNA for the CDR3 is TGTGCCAGCAGCTTAGGGGTAGCGGGAGGCCGGAAGACCCAGTACTTC.

The rearrangement links TRBV11-2 to TRBJ1-6, with D hard to call. CDR1 and CDR2 (germline): SGHAT, FQNNGV. This CDR3 is 15 amino acids long. Trimming shortened V by 3 bases and J by 7 bases, and 13 bases separated the two germline ends. The CDR3 nucleotides read TGTGCCAGCAGCTTTGGTGCGGAAACGAATTCACCCCTCCACTTT. It codes for CASSFGAETNSPLHF.

There are a few counts of this clonotype. The chain carries TRBV7-2 and TRBJ2-7; D is unresolved. The CDR3 consists of 13 residues. The germline V and J ends were trimmed by 5 bases and 2 bases, with 10 bases remaining between them. In germline, CDR1 is SGHTA, CDR2 FQGNSA. CDR3 in amino acids: CASSDGRPYEQYF. The CDR3 bases are TGTGCCAGCAGCGACGGCAGACCCTACGAGCAGTACTTC.